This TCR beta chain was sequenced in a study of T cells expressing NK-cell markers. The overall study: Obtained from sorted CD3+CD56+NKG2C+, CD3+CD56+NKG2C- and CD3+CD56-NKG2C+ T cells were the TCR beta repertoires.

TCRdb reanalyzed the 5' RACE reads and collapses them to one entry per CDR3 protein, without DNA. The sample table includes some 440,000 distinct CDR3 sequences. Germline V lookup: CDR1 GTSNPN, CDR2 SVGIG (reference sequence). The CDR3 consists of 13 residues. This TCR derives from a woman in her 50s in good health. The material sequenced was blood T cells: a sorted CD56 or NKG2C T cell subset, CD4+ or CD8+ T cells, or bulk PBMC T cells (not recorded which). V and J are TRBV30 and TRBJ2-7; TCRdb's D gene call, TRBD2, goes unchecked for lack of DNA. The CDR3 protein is CACSSRGMREQYF.